One and the same sample provided the 6 T cell receptor beta chains below, sequenced in a study of neurological immune-mediated disorders. A single record per CDR3 protein comes from TCRdb applying MiXCR to the 5' RACE reads. The data contain roughly 48,000 distinct CDR3 sequences, more than 9.5% of them seen just once; the ten biggest clones take up 9%. Indicated time point: longitudinal time-point 3. The sequenced sample was PBMCs. These receptors were collected from a male donor with HTLV-1-associated myelopathy (HAM/TSP).

This clonotype has ten or more counts. The genes are TRBV5-1 and TRBJ2-5; 7 bases map to TRBD1. Unmatched junction bases numbered 2, after V lost 3 bases and J lost 0 bases. The CDR3 covers 14 residues. Germline CDR1 reads SGHRS; CDR2 reads YFSETQ. In nucleotides, the CDR3 is TGCGCCAGCAGCTACAGGGGTAACCAAGAGACCCAGTACTTC. Translation gives CASSYRGNQETQYF.

This clonotype was counted ten times or more. The chain recombines TRBV7-6 with TRBJ2-6; 10 bases map to TRBD1. The ends lost 4 bases at V and 0 bases at J; junction bases unmatched: 3. Germline V gives CDR1 SGHVS, CDR2 FNYEAQ. CDR3 length: 17 residues. The CDR3 loop reads CASSSGTGASGANVLTF. The CDR3 DNA reads TGTGCCAGCAGCTCGGGGACAGGGGCCTCTGGGGCCAACGTCCTGACTTTC.

Ten or more counts support this clonotype. The chain couples TRBV7-7 to TRBJ2-1, with TRBD2 matching over 8 bases. CDR3 size: 15 residues. Unmatched junction bases numbered 4, after V lost 2 bases and J lost 4 bases. Germline CDR1 reads SSHAT; CDR2 reads FNYEAQ (reference sequence). The DNA of the CDR3 is TGTGCCAGCAGCTTATCGGGGGGGTCGTACAATGAGCAGTTCTTC. This gives the protein CASSLSGGSYNEQFF.

The table lists this clonotype with many counts. The V and J genes are TRBV20-1 and TRBJ2-4, with TRBD2 matching 9 bases. Trimming cost V 6 bases and J 2 bases; bases outside gene matches: 8. The germline V gene encodes CDR1 DFQATT and CDR2 SNEGSKA (reference sequence). This CDR3 spans 15 amino acids. This chain's CDR3 is CSARGGLATKNIQYF. CDR3 coding DNA: TGCAGTGCACGTGGGGGACTAGCTACCAAAAACATTCAGTACTTC.

A few counts support this clonotype. This rearrangement joins TRBV6-5 to TRBJ1-2; tentatively, D is TRBD1 (6 bases). This CDR3 is built from 14 residues. Germline V gene sequence: CDR1 MNHEY, CDR2 SVGAGI. V lost 6 bases and J lost 2, with 13 bases in between. As DNA, the CDR3 is TGTGCCAGCAGCCGGGACAACACCAACTATGGCTACACCTTC. Translation: CASSRDNTNYGYTF.

This clonotype was picked up many times. The J gene is TRBJ2-3, the V gene TRBV10-3, with 8 bases matching TRBD2. Germline CDR1 and CDR2: ENHRY and SYGVKD. The CDR3 spans 15 residues. The trim removed 8 bases at V and 6 bases at J, leaving 13 bases unmatched. This CDR3 is CAIAERGLVPDTQYF. CDR3 DNA: TGTGCCATCGCTGAGCGGGGGCTTGTTCCGGATACGCAGTATTTT.